The sequence of this T cell receptor (beta chain) was determined in a study of ipilimumab plus nivolumab after autologous stem cell transplantation. Germline CDR1 MNHEY, CDR2 SMNVEV (reference sequence). V dropped 5 bases and J dropped 9 bases, with 14 bases sitting between them. The CDR3 is made up of 13 amino acids. Clones were sequenced by immunoSEQ multiplex PCR, and TCRdb holds only the in-frame ones, with some missing. The table records over 80,000 clones, around 80% of them present only once. The starting material was PBMCs, obtained in a trial of ipilimumab plus nivolumab as post-transplant consolidation. The receptor's source is a male donor with diffuse large B-cell lymphoma. The chain has TRBV27 and TRBJ2-4; D is possibly TRBD2 (7 bases). Written as DNA, the CDR3 is TGTGCCAGCAGTCCGCACAGGGAGGGCATTCAGTACTTC. Its translation is CASSPHREGIQYF.